This paragraph reports one T cell receptor beta chain. Its antigen remains unknown. This entry is derived from a study of cytomegalovirus exposure and HLA in healthy donors. Study-wide results and limits: CMV serostatus alone was available as immune exposure information. More clonal expansion characterized HLA-associated TCR beta chains than equally common others in a later analysis. Cytomegalovirus status was reportedly diagnosed by the classifier with high specificity and sensitivity.

Whereas donors were nominally healthy upon sampling, unrecorded immune exposures were probable. PCR amplification relied on 60 Vbeta primers (plus 13 Jbeta primers). Assay used: immunoSEQ multiplex PCR; TCRdb lists only in-frame clones, some missing. The data contain some 110,000 clones, under 85% of them singletons. The TCR comes from a man aged 30 to 39 in good health and CMV-seropositive. Sequencing input: PBMCs.

The CDR3 DNA reads as TGTGCCAGCAGCTTAACTCCCCGGACAGGCGCCTATGGCTACACCTTC. This translates into CASSLTPRTGAYGYTF. J is TRBJ1-2 and V is TRBV7-2; 7 bases are a match to TRBD1. The V and J ends lost 2 bases and 4 bases, in that order; junction bases with no gene match: 10. The CDR3 is 16 residues long. Germline CDR1 SGHTA, CDR2 FQGNSA. Full variable domain (outside the CDR3, taken from reference TRBV7-2 and TRBJ1-2): GAGVSQSPSNKVTEKGKDVELRCDPISGHTALYWYRQSLGQGLEFLIYFQGNSAPDKSGLPSDRFSAERTGGSVSTLTIQRTQQEDSAVYLCASSLTPRTGAYGYTFGSGTRLTVV.